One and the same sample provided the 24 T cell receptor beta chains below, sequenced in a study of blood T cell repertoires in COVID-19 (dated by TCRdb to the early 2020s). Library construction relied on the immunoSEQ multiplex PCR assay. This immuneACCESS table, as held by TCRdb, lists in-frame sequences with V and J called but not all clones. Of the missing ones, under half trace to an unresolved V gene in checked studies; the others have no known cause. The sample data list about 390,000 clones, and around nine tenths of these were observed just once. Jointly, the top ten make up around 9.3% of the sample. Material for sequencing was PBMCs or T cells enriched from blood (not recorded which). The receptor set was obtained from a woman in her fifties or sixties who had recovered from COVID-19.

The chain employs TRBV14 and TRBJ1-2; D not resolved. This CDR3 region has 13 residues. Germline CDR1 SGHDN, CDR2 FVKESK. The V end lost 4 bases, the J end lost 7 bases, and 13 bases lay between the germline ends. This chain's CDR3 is CASSPSGGSGYTF. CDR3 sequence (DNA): TGTGCCAGCAGCCCCAGTGGAGGGAGTGGCTACACCTTC.

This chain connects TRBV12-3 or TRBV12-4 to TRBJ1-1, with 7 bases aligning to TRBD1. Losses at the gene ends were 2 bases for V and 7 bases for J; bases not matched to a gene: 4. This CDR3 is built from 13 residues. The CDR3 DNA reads TGTGCCAGCAGTTTAAGGGACAGAAATGAAGCTTTCTTT. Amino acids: CASSLRDRNEAFF.

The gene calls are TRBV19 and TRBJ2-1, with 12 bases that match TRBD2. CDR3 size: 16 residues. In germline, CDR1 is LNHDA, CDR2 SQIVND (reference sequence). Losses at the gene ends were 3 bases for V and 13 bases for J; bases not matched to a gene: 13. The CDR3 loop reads CASSINIPSGGATQFF. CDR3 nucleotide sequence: TGTGCCAGTAGTATTAACATCCCTAGCGGGGGGGCCACCCAGTTCTTC.

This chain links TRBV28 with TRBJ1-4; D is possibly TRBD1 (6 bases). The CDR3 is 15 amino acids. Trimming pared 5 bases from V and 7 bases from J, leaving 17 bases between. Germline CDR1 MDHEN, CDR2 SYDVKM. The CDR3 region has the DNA TGTGCCAGCAGTCCTTACAGGGTTTACGGTGAAAAACTGTTTTTT. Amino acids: CASSPYRVYGEKLFF. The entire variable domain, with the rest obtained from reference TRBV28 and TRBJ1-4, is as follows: DVKVTQSSRYLVKRTGEKVFLECVQDMDHENMFWYRQDPGLGLRLIYFSYDVKMKEKGDIPEGYSVSREKKERFSLILESASTNQTSMYLCASSPYRVYGEKLFFGSGTQLSVL.

CDR3: CALRSVSDQPQHF. The CDR3, as DNA: TGCGCCCTCCGGTCGGTGAGCGATCAGCCCCAGCATTTT. The chain employs TRBV10-1 and TRBJ1-5; no clear D gene. The V gene's germline CDR1 is WNHNN and CDR2 SYGVQD (reference sequence). Trimming shortened V by 11 bases and J by 5 bases, and 16 bases separated the two germline ends. The CDR3 is 13 amino acids.

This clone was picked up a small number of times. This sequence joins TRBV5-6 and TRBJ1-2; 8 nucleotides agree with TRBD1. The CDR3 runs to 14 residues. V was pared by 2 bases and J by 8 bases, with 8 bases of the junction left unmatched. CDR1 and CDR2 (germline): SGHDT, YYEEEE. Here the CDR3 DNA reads TGTGCCAGCAGCTTTCAGGGGGCTAAGGGAGGCTACACCTTC. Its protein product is CASSFQGAKGGYTF.

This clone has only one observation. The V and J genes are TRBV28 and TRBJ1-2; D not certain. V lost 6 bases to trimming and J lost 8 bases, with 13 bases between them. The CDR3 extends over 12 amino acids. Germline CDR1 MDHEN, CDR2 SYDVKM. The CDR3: CASSPPRLGYTF. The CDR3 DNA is TGTGCCAGCAGCCCCCCCAGGCTCGGCTACACCTTC.

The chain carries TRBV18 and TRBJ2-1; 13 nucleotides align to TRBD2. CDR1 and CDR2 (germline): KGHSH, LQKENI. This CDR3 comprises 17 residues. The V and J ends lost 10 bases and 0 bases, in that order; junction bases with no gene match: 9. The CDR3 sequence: CATQTSGGGSSYNEQFF. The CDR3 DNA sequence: TGTGCCACCCAAACTAGCGGGGGGGGCAGCTCCTACAATGAGCAGTTCTTC.

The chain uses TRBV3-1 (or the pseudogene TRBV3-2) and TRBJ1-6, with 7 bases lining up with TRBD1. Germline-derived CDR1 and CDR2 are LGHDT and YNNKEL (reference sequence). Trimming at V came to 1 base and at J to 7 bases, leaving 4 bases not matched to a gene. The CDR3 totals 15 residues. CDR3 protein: CASSQVGTENSPLHF. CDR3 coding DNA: TGTGCCAGCAGCCAAGTCGGGACAGAGAATTCACCCCTCCACTTT.

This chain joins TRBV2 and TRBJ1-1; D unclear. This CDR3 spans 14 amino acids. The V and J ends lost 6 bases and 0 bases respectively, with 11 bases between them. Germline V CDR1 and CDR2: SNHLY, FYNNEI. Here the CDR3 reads CASSRYQLNTEAFF. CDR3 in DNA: TGTGCCAGCAGCCGCTACCAACTGAACACTGAAGCTTTCTTT.

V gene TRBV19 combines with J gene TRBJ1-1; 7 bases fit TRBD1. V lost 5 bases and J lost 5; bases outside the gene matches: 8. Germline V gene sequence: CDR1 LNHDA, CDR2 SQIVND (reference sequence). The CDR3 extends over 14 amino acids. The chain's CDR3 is CASSLGQYETEAFF. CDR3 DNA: TGTGCCAGTAGTTTGGGACAGTATGAAACTGAAGCTTTCTTT.

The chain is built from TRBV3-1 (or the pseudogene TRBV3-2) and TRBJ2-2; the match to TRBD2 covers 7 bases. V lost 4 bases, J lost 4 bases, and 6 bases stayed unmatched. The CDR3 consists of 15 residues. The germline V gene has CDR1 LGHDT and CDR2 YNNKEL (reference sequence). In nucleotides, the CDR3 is TGTGCCAGCAGCCTGGCGGGGGTGGGCACCGGGGAGCTGTTTTTT. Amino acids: CASSLAGVGTGELFF.

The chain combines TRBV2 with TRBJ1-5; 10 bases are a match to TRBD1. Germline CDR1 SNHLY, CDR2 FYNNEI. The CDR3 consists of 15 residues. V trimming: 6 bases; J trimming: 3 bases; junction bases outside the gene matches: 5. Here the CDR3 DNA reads TGTGCCAGCAGCCGGGACAGGGGATACAATCAGCCCCAGCATTTT. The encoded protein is CASSRDRGYNQPQHF.

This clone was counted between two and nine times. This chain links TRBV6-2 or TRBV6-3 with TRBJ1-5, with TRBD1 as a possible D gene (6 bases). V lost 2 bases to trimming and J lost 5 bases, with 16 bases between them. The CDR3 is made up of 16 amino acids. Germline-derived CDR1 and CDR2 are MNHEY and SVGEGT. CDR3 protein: CASSYVIGGPDQPQHF. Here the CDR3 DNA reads TGTGCCAGCAGTTACGTTATCGGGGGGCCGGATCAGCCCCAGCATTTT.

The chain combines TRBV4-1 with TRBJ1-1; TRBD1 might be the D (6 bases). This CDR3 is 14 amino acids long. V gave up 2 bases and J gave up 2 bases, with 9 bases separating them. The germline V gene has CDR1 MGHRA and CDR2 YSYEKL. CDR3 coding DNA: TGCGCCAGCAGCCAACTACAGGGAAACACTGAAGCTTTCTTT. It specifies CASSQLQGNTEAFF.

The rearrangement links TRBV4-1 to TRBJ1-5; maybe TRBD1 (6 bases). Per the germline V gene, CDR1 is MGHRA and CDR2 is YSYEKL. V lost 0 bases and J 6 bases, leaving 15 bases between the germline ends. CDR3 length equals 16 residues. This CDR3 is CASSQEVSGAGQPQHF. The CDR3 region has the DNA TGCGCCAGCAGCCAAGAAGTATCAGGGGCCGGTCAGCCCCAGCATTTT.

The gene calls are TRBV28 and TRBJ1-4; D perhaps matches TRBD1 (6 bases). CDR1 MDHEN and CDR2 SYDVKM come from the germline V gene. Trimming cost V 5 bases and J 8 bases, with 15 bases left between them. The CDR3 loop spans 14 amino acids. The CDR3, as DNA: TGTGCCAGCAGTGCCTACAGGGACGACGAAAAACTGTTTTTT. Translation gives CASSAYRDDEKLFF. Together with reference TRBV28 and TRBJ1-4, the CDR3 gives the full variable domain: DVKVTQSSRYLVKRTGEKVFLECVQDMDHENMFWYRQDPGLGLRLIYFSYDVKMKEKGDIPEGYSVSREKKERFSLILESASTNQTSMYLCASSAYRDDEKLFFGSGTQLSVL.

CDR3 DNA sequence: TGTGCCAGCAGTTCCAACGGGGTTTTTAATTCACCCCTCCACTTT. Encoded protein: CASSSNGVFNSPLHF. The chain joins TRBV28 to TRBJ1-6; no firm D call. This CDR3 spans 15 amino acids. Germline V gives CDR1 MDHEN, CDR2 SYDVKM. V was cut by 4 bases and J by 6 bases, with 13 bases left in between.

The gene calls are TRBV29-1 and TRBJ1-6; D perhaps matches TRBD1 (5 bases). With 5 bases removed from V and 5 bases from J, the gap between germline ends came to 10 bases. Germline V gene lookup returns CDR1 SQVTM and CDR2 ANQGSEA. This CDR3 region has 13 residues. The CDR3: CSVRQGDNSPLHF. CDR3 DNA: TGCAGCGTTCGTCAGGGTGATAATTCACCCCTCCACTTT.

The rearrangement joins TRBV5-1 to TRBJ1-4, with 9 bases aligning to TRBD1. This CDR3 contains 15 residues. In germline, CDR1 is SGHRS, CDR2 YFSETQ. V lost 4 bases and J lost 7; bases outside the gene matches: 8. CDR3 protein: CASSQTGGGAEKLFF. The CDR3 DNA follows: TGCGCCAGCAGCCAGACAGGGGGAGGGGCTGAAAAACTGTTTTTT.

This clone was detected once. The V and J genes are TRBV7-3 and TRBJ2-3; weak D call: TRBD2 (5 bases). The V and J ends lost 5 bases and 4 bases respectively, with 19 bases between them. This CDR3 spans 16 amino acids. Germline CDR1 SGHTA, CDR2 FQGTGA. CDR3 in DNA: TGTGCCAGCAGCACTAGGGCGGGCGGCCTGCCAGATACGCAGTATTTT. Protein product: CASSTRAGGLPDTQYF.

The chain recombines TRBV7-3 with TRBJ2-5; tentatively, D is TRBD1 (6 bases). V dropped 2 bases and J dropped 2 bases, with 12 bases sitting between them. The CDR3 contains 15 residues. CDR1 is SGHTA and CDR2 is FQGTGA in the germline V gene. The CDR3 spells CASSLSGQPQETQYF. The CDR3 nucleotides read TGTGCCAGCAGCTTATCAGGACAGCCTCAAGAGACCCAGTACTTC.

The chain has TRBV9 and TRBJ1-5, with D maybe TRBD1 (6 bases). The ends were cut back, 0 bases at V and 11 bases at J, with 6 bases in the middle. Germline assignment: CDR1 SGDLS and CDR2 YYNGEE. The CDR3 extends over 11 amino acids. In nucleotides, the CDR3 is TGTGCCAGCAGCGTAGACAGGGCCCAGCATTTT. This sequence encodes CASSVDRAQHF.

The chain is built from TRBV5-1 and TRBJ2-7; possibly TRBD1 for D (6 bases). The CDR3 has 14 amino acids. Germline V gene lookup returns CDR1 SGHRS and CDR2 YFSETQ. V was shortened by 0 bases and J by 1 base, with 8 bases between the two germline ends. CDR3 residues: CASSLVQGSYEQYF. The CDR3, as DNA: TGCGCCAGCAGCTTGGTGCAGGGGTCCTACGAGCAGTACTTC. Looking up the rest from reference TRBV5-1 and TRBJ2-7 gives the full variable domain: KAGVTQTPRYLIKTRGQQVTLSCSPISGHRSVSWYQQTPGQGLQFLFEYFSETQRNKGNFPGRFSGRQFSNSRSEMNVSTLELGDSALYLCASSLVQGSYEQYFGPGTRLTVT.